This T cell receptor beta chain was recorded in a study of blood T cell repertoires in COVID-19. The overall study: T cells, B-cell-depleted T cells, or PBMCs provided the cDNA or gDNA that served as material.

From germline, CDR1 is SEHNR and CDR2 FQNEAQ (reference sequence). V was cut by 1 base and J by 5 bases, with 12 bases left in between. The CDR3 is 15 amino acids. A few counts support this clone. The data were produced by immunoSEQ multiplex PCR, yet TCRdb's version contains in-frame clones alone and is incomplete. The sample holds about 200,000 clones, roughly 80% seen once. The rearrangement uses TRBV7-9 and TRBJ2-1, with D perhaps matching TRBD1 (5 bases). This clonotype originated in a woman between 65 and 79 years old with acute or convalescent COVID-19. Sequenced input: peripheral blood. CDR3 in amino acids: CASSLGRTQNNEQFF. Here the CDR3 DNA reads TGTGCCAGCAGCTTAGGGCGGACACAAAACAATGAGCAGTTCTTC.